A selection of T cell receptor beta chains follows, all from one sample in a study of T cell changes during pregnancy in multiple sclerosis. Some clones are missing from TCRdb's copy, which holds only in-frame ones; the method was immunoSEQ multiplex PCR. The table lists around 50,000 clones, 92% of them singletons, with roughly 0.6% in the top ten. The input for sequencing was CD4+ T cells from peripheral blood mononuclear cells, taken after pregnancy. These receptors originate from a female donor in good health, enrolled as a control in a pregnancy study. CDR3s include the opening cysteine and the closing phenylalanine or tryptophan. Fields, in order: V gene, D gene, clone size, J gene, CDR3 DNA, CDR3 protein. The D gene is left open where the match is weak. Clone size is given for some rows only: seen once, a few or many times, or a class if the clone is expanded.

TRBV28	.	.	TRBJ1-2	TGTGCCAGCAGCCGCAACACTAACTATGGCTACACCTTC	CASSRNTNYGYTF
TRBV6-1	.	.	TRBJ1-2	TGTGCCAGCAGTGAAGACAGCGGCTATGGCTACACCTTC	CASSEDSGYGYTF
TRBV19	TRBD1	.	TRBJ2-2	TGTGCCACAGGCTTAGGACAGGGAGGCGGGGAGCTGTTTTTT	CATGLGQGGGELFF
TRBV11-3	.	.	TRBJ2-3	TGTGCCAGCAGCTTAGATGGGGACTCTAGCACAGATACGCAGTATTTT	CASSLDGDSSTDTQYF
TRBV11-2	.	.	TRBJ2-3	TGTGCCAGCAGCGAGCCTAGCACAGATACGCAGTATTTT	CASSEPSTDTQYF
TRBV27	TRBD1	.	TRBJ2-4	TGTGCCAGCAGTACGGGACAGCTTACAAACATTCAGTACTTC	CASSTGQLTNIQYF
TRBV9	TRBD1	.	TRBJ1-2	TGTGCCAGCAGCCTGACGACAGGGATCGGCGGTGGCTACACCTTC	CASSLTTGIGGGYTF
TRBV11-3	.	.	TRBJ2-2	TGTGCCAGCAGCTTAGGTTTACGGGGCACCGGGGAGCTGTTTTTT	CASSLGLRGTGELFF
TRBV27	.	.	TRBJ1-6	TGTGCCAGCAGTCCCCTAGGAGGGCGTAATTCACCCCTCCACTTT	CASSPLGGRNSPLHF
TRBV5-4	.	.	TRBJ2-3	TGTGCCAGCAGCTCCGGGGATCCAGATACGCAGTATTTT	CASSSGDPDTQYF
TRBV11-2	TRBD1	once	TRBJ2-7	TGTGCCAGCAGCTCTCCCTGGGACAGGGGGGTCTACGAGCAGTACTTC	CASSSPWDRGVYEQYF
TRBV4-1	.	few	TRBJ1-5	TGCGCCAGCAGCCAAGGGGGGGGGTCAGAGCCCCAGCATTTT	CASSQGGGSEPQHF
TRBV4-1	TRBD2	.	TRBJ2-1	TGCGCCAGCAGCCAAGTGCCGACTAGCGGGTACAATGAGCAGTTCTTC	CASSQVPTSGYNEQFF
TRBV30	TRBD1	.	TRBJ1-2	TGTGCCTGGAGTGGCACGTTGGACAGGGGGAAAGGCTACACCTTC	CAWSGTLDRGKGYTF
TRBV15	.	.	TRBJ2-1	TGTGCCACCAGCAGGGGACTCTTGAGCTCCTACAATGAGCAGTTCTTC	CATSRGLLSSYNEQFF
TRBV10-1	.	.	TRBJ1-2	TGCGCCTCTTATGGCGGAAGCTTCTATGGCTACACCTTC	CASYGGSFYGYTF
TRBV7-6	.	.	TRBJ1-1	TGTGCCAGCAGCTACAACAGAGACATGAACACTGAAGCTTTCTTT	CASSYNRDMNTEAFF
TRBV6-1	.	.	TRBJ1-2	TGTGCCAGCAGAGACTTGGGGGGAAACTATGGCTACACCTTC	CASRDLGGNYGYTF
TRBV19	TRBD1	.	TRBJ1-2	TGTGCCAGTAGTCCGGGACAGGGGCGAGGCTACACCTTC	CASSPGQGRGYTF
TRBV7-8	.	few	TRBJ2-3	TGTGCCAGCACCGAGCCCCGTCGGGGTTCAACAGATACGCAGTATTTT	CASTEPRRGSTDTQYF
TRBV19	TRBD2	.	TRBJ2-1	TGTGCCAGTACCCTACTAGCGGGAGGTCCCGGAGAGCAGTTCTTC	CASTLLAGGPGEQFF
TRBV27	TRBD1	.	TRBJ2-3	TGTGCCAGCACCTCACAGGGGACAGATACGCAGTATTTT	CASTSQGTDTQYF
TRBV2	.	.	TRBJ1-2	TGTGCCAGCAGTGAATGGAGGGGAGGGGATGGCTACACCTTC	CASSEWRGGDGYTF
TRBV4-1	TRBD1	.	TRBJ2-2	TGCGCCAGCAGCCAAGATCCCTACACCCGGGACAGGCTGAACACCGGGGAGCTGTTTTTT	CASSQDPYTRDRLNTGELFF
TRBV4-1	.	.	TRBJ2-3	TGCGCCAGCAGCCCACGGGACTCGAAATTCACAGATACGCAGTATTTT	CASSPRDSKFTDTQYF
TRBV14	.	.	TRBJ1-4	TGTGCCAGCAGCCAAGATCCAGGTGTTGGTGAAAAACTGTTTTTT	CASSQDPGVGEKLFF
TRBV19	TRBD1	.	TRBJ1-5	TGTGCCAGTAGGGACAGGGGAAATCAGCCCCAGCATTTT	CASRDRGNQPQHF
TRBV5-1	.	.	TRBJ1-1	TGCGCCAGCAGCCCGGACAGCAACACTGAAGCTTTCTTT	CASSPDSNTEAFF
TRBV19	.	.	TRBJ1-2	TGTGCCAGTAGGCCGGACACGGGCACTTATGGCTACACCTTC	CASRPDTGTYGYTF
TRBV27	.	.	TRBJ1-3	TGTGCCAGCAGTTTAGGGCGAACTGGAAACACCATATATTTT	CASSLGRTGNTIYF
TRBV28	.	.	TRBJ2-7	TGTGCCACTACGGACTTTTTGAGCTCCTACGAGCAGTACTTC	CATTDFLSSYEQYF